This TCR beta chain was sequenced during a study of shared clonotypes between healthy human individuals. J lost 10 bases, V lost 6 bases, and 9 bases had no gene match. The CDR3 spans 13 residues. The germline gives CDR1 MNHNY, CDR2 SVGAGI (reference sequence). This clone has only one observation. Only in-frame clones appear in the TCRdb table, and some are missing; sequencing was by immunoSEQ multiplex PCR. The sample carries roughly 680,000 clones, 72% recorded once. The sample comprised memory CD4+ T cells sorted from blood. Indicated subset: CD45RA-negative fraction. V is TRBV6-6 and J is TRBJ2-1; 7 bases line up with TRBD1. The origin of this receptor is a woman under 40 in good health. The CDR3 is CASRKQGRTEQFF. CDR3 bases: TGTGCCAGCAGAAAACAGGGGAGAACCGAGCAGTTCTTC.